These T cell receptor beta chains were read from a single sample in a study of shared clonotypes between healthy human individuals. The method was immunoSEQ multiplex PCR; TCRdb's version includes in-frame clones alone and lacks a portion of them. The data show roughly 1,500,000 clones, 98% seen once. Sample: naive CD4+ T cells sorted from blood. The origin of the receptors is a man between 25 and 39 years old in good health. CDR3s include the opening cysteine and the closing phenylalanine or tryptophan. D genes are given only for firm matches. Clone size is stated in some rows and not others, as once, few, many or a class when expanded.

>.|TRBJ1-2|.|TRBV4-1
TGCGCCAGCAGCCAAGATTCGACAGTTCCTAACTATGGCTACACCTTC
CASSQDSTVPNYGYTF
>.|TRBJ2-5|.|TRBV27
TGTGCCAGCAGCAGCCGGGCTGGGGAGACCCAGTACTTC
CASSSRAGETQYF
>.|TRBJ2-1|TRBD1|TRBV2
TGTGCCAACCAGGACAGGGCATACAATGAGCAGTTCTTC
CANQDRAYNEQFF
>.|TRBJ2-2|TRBD1|TRBV5-1
TGCGCCAGCAGCTGGGACAGGGGAAACACCGGGGAGCTGTTTTTT
CASSWDRGNTGELFF
>.|TRBJ2-5|.|TRBV11-3
TGTGCCAGCAGCTCCGGTTCGGCGGAGACCCAGTACTTC
CASSSGSAETQYF
>.|TRBJ1-4|.|TRBV30
TGTGCCTGGGGTGGATTACCAACTAATGAAAAACTGTTTTTT
CAWGGLPTNEKLFF
>.|TRBJ2-1|.|TRBV18
TGTGCCAGCTCACCCCGATCAGGGGGGTCCTACAATGAGCAGTTCTTC
CASSPRSGGSYNEQFF
>.|TRBJ2-2|.|TRBV9
TGTGCCAGCAGCGTTCTATCAGGGACGAACACCGGGGAGCTGTTTTTT
CASSVLSGTNTGELFF
>.|TRBJ2-3|.|TRBV28
TGTGCCAGCACGGTCCCGGATGAAGATACGCAGTATTTT
CASTVPDEDTQYF
>.|TRBJ1-3|.|TRBV5-1
TGCGCCAGCAGCTTGGAAATGGGTGCTGGAAACACCATATATTTT
CASSLEMGAGNTIYF
>.|TRBJ2-7|.|TRBV27
TGTGCCAGCACCCTTGGCGAGCAGTACTTC
CASTLGEQYF
>.|TRBJ2-7|TRBD1|TRBV4-3
TGCGCCAGCAGCCAGGACAGGAGCTCCTACGAGCAGTACTTC
CASSQDRSSYEQYF
>.|TRBJ2-1|.|TRBV18
TGTGCCAGCTCATTTAACAATGAGCAGTTCTTC
CASSFNNEQFF
>.|TRBJ1-1|.|TRBV28
TGTGCCAGCAGTTTTAACCCGGGTGTTACTGAAGCTTTCTTT
CASSFNPGVTEAFF
>.|TRBJ1-2|.|TRBV25-1
TGTGCCAGCAGTTTGGGCGGGGCAGCTAACTATGGCTACACCTTC
CASSLGGAANYGYTF
>.|TRBJ2-1|TRBD1|TRBV5-1
TGCGCCAGCAGCGACGGGACAGGGGGTTACAATGAGCAGTTCTTC
CASSDGTGGYNEQFF
>.|TRBJ2-3|TRBD1|TRBV29-1
TGCAGCGTTGCCGGGACAGGGGGACGGCTGGATACGCAGTATTTT
CSVAGTGGRLDTQYF
>.|TRBJ2-3|TRBD2|TRBV7-8
TGTGCCAGCAGCTTGAAGCGGGACAGCACAGATACGCAGTATTTT
CASSLKRDSTDTQYF
>.|TRBJ2-7|.|TRBV5-1
TGCGCCAGCAGCTTGGACAGACCCTCCTCGGGGGAGCAGTACTTC
CASSLDRPSSGEQYF
>.|TRBJ1-3|.|TRBV6-1
TGTGCCAGCAGTCCAAACACAGGGCGAAGAAACACCATATATTTT
CASSPNTGRRNTIYF
>once|TRBJ2-6|.|TRBV5-1
TGCGCCAGCACCCCGTGGACATCTACTAGCTCTGGGGCCAACGTCCTGACTTTC
CASTPWTSTSSGANVLTF
>.|TRBJ1-5|TRBD1|TRBV5-6
TGTGCCAGCAGCCCTTATCGACAGGGAAGCAATCAGCCCCAGCATTTT
CASSPYRQGSNQPQHF
>.|TRBJ2-7|TRBD1|TRBV6-1
TGTGCCAGCAGTGACCGGACAGGGGGCTTCGAGCAGTACTTC
CASSDRTGGFEQYF
>.|TRBJ1-4|.|TRBV29-1
TGCAGCGGGCAGGGAGCCACTAATGAAAAACTGTTTTTT
CSGQGATNEKLFF
>.|TRBJ2-1|TRBD2|TRBV27
TGTGCCAGCAGTCAGCCAATAGCGGGAGGGCCGGTACTAGGGAGTGAGCAGTTCTTC
CASSQPIAGGPVLGSEQFF
>.|TRBJ2-3|TRBD1|TRBV28
TGTGCCAGCAGTCTAGACAGGGTTCGTGATACGCAGTATTTT
CASSLDRVRDTQYF
>.|TRBJ1-4|TRBD1|TRBV30
TGTGCCTGGAGCCTCAACCGACAGGGAGGTGAAAAACTGTTTTTT
CAWSLNRQGGEKLFF
>.|TRBJ2-1|.|TRBV28
TGTGCCAGCGCCGGGGTGGGTGAGCAGTTCTTC
CASAGVGEQFF
>.|TRBJ2-6|TRBD1|TRBV5-1
TGCGCCAGCCGCTTGGGACAGGTGAACTCTGGGGCCAACGTCCTGACTTTC
CASRLGQVNSGANVLTF
>.|TRBJ2-7|.|TRBV9
TGTGCCAGCAGCGTAGGAACTACCTCCTACGAGCAGTACTTC
CASSVGTTSYEQYF
>.|TRBJ2-3|TRBD2|TRBV6-5
TGTGCCAGCTCAGCGGGAGGTACGCAGTATTTT
CASSAGGTQYF
>.|TRBJ2-3|.|TRBV7-7
TGTGCCAGCAGCTTAGCGCCACAGGCGAGCACAGATACGCAGTATTTT
CASSLAPQASTDTQYF
>.|TRBJ2-1|.|TRBV2
TGTGCCAGCAGTGAGCCTAATGAGCAGTTCTTC
CASSEPNEQFF
>.|TRBJ1-2|TRBD1|TRBV7-9
TGTGCCAGCAGCCCCCTGGAGGCAGGGGGCAGTTATGGCTACACCTTC
CASSPLEAGGSYGYTF
>.|TRBJ1-5|.|TRBV19
TGTGCCAGTACTAGGGGAGATCAGCCCCAGCATTTT
CASTRGDQPQHF
>.|TRBJ2-5|TRBD1|TRBV2
TGTGCCAGCATCGGGCCAGGGGGACAAGAGACCCAGTACTTC
CASIGPGGQETQYF
>.|TRBJ2-7|TRBD2|TRBV20-1
TGCTCTAGCGGGATGACGGGCGAGCAGTACTTC
CSSGMTGEQYF
>.|TRBJ1-5|TRBD1|TRBV5-4
TGTGCCAGCAGCCGTACCGGGACAGATAGCAATCAGCCCCAGCATTTT
CASSRTGTDSNQPQHF
>.|TRBJ2-1|TRBD2|TRBV5-1
TGCGCCAGCAGCCCAGAACTAGCGGGAGGATACAATGAGCAGTTCTTC
CASSPELAGGYNEQFF
>.|TRBJ2-1|.|TRBV5-4
TGTGCCAGCAGCTCTAGACAGTACAATGAGCAGTTCTTC
CASSSRQYNEQFF
>.|TRBJ2-1|TRBD1|TRBV7-9
TGTGCCAGCAGCTTCCGGGACAGGGGGAATGAGCAGTTCTTC
CASSFRDRGNEQFF
>once|TRBJ2-7|.|TRBV4-1
TGCGCCAGCAGCGCACCCGGGACCCAATACAACGAGCAGTACTTC
CASSAPGTQYNEQYF
>.|TRBJ1-6|.|TRBV18
TGTGCCAGCTCACCCTCCGGTGGGGCACGGAATTCACCCCTCCACTTT
CASSPSGGARNSPLHF
>.|TRBJ1-5|.|TRBV16
TGTGCCAGCAGCCAACCCGGGGAGAATCAGCCCCAGCATTTT
CASSQPGENQPQHF
>once|TRBJ2-5|.|TRBV2
TGTGCCAGCAGCGCTCTGGCAGAGACCCAGTACTTC
CASSALAETQYF
>.|TRBJ2-7|.|TRBV7-8
TGTGCCAGCAGCTTACGCGGGTCTTACGAGCAGTACTTC
CASSLRGSYEQYF
>once|TRBJ2-1|TRBD1|TRBV19
TGTGCCAGTAGTTATGGGGACAGGCACTCCTACAATGAGCAGTTCTTC
CASSYGDRHSYNEQFF
>.|TRBJ1-3|.|TRBV7-2
TGTGCCAGCAGCTTAGATCTTTCGAGATCTACTGTAAACACCATATATTTT
CASSLDLSRSTVNTIYF
>.|TRBJ2-3|TRBD1|TRBV29-1
TGCAGCGTTGTAGGGTCGGACAGGGGGGACACAGATACGCAGTATTTT
CSVVGSDRGDTDTQYF
>.|TRBJ2-1|.|TRBV5-1
TGCGCCAGCAGGGCTAGCTGGACGGGATACAATGAGCAGTTCTTC
CASRASWTGYNEQFF